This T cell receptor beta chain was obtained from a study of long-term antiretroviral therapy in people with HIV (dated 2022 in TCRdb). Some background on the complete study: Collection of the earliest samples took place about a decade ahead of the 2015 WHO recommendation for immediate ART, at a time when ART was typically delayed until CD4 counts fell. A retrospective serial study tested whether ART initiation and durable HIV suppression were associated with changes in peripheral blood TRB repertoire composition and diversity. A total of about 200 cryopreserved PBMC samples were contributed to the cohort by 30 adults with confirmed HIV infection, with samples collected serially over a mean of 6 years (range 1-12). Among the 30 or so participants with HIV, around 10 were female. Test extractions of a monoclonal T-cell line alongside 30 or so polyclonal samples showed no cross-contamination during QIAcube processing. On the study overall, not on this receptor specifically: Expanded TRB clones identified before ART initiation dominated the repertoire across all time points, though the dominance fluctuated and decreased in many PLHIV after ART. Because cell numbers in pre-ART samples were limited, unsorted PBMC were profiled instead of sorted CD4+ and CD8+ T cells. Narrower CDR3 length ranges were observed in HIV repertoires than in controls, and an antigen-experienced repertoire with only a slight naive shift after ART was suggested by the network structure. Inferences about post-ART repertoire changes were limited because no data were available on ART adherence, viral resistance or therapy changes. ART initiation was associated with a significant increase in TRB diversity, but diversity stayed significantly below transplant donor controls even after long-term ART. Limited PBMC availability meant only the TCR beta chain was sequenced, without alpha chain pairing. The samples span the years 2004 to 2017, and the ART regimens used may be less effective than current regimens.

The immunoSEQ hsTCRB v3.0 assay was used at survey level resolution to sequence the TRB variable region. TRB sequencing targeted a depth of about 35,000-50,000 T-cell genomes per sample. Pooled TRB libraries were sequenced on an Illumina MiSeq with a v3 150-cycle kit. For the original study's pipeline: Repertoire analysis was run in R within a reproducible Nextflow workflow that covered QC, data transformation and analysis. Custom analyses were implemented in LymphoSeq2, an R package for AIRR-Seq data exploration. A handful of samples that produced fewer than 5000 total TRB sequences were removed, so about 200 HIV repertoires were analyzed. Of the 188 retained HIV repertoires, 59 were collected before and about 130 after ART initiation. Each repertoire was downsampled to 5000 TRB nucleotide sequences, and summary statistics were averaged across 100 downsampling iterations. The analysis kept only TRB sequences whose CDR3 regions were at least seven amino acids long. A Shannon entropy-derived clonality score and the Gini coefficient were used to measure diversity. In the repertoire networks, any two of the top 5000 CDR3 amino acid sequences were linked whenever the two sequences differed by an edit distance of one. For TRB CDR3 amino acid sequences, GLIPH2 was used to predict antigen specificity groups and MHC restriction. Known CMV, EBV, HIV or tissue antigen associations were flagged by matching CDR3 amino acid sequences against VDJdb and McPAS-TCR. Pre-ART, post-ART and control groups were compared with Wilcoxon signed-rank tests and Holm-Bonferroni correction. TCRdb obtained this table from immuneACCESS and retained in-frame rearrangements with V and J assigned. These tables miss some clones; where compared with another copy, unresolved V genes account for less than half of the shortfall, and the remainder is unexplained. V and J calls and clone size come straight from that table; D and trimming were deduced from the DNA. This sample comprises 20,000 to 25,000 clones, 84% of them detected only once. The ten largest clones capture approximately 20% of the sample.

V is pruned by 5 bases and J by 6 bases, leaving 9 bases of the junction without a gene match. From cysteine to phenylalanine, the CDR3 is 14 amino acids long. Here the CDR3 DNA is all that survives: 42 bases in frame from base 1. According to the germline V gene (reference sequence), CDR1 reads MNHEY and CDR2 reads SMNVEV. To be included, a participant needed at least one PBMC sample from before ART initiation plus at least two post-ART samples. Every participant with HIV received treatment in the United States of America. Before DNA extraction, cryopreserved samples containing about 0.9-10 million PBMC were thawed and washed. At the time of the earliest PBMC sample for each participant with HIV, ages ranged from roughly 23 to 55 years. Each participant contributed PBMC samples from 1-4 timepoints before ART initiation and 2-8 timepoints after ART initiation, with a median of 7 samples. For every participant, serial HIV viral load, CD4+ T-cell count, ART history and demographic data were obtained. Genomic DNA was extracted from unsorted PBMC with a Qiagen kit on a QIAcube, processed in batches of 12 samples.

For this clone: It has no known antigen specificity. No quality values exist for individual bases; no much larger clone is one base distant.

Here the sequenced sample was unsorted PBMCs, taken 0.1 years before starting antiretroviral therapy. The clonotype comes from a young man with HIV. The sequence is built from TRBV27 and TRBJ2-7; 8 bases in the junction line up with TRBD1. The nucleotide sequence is TGTGCCAGCAGTACGGACAGGGACATTAGCGAGCAGTACTTC. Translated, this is CASSTDRDISEQYF.